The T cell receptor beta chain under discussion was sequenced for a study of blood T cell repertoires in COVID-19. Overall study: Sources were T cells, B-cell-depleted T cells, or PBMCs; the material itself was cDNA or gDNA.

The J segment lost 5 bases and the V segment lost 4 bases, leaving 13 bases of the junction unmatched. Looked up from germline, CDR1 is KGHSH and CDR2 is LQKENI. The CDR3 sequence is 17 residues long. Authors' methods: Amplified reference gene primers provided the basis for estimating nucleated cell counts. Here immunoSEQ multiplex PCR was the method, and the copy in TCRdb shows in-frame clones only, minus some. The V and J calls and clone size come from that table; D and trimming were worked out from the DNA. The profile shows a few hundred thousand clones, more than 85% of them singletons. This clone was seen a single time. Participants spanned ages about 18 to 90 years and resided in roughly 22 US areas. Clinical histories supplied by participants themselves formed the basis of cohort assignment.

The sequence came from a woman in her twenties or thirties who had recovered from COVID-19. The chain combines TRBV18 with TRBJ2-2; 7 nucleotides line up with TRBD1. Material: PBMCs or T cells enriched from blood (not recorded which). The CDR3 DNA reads TGTGCCAGCTCACAGGGATACCGGGACAGAGCGACCGGGGAGCTGTTTTTT. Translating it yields CASSQGYRDRATGELFF.